The clone carrying this TCR beta chain is judged medium-sized. What it binds is not known. The sample comes from a study of spatial heterogeneity in lung cancer. TCRdb fed the 5' RACE reads into MiXCR, producing one record per CDR3 protein. The sample records 5,400 or so distinct CDR3 sequences, roughly 15% being singletons. The germline CDR1 and CDR2 sequences are MNHEY and SMNVEV (reference sequence). The CDR3 length is 13 residues. The V gene lost 4 bases and the J gene lost 6 bases, with 13 bases spanning the gap. General study findings and limits: Tumors with more nonsynonymous mutations had more expanded intratumoral alpha and beta TCRs.

Time point specified: sample taken at primary tumor resection. Untreated early-stage non-small cell lung cancer patients, 72 in total, were the donors. The sequence came from a male donor with early-stage non-small cell lung cancer. The sample here was lung tumor tissue, taken at surgery. V and J are TRBV27 and TRBJ2-7; the D is unclear. The CDR3 loop is CASSSGLPSEQYF. The CDR3, as DNA: TGTGCCAGCAGTTCCGGGCTTCCCAGCGAGCAGTACTTC.